The sequence of this T cell receptor (beta chain) was determined in a study of T cells in Graves' hyperthyroidism and ophthalmopathy. Whole-study context: Staff took peripheral blood when the initial diagnosis was made, before any treatment began. Study-wide points: Ophthalmopathy and stable hyperthyroidism were told apart by a 13 V-J model.

On this clonotype itself: Its target is not known.

V dropped 2 bases and J dropped 9 bases, with 12 bases sitting between them. Looked up from germline, CDR1 is SEHNR and CDR2 is FQNEAQ (reference sequence). This CDR3 has 13 amino acids. Researchers took RNA transcripts and amplified the TCR beta CDR3 regions from them. First-round RT-PCR of the TCR CDR3 relied on the HTBI primer set. Using its own MiXCR run on the multiplex PCR reads, TCRdb lists one record per CDR3 protein. The repertoire includes 600,000 to 850,000 distinct CDR3 sequences, about 17% of them detected once, and approximately 15% sits in the top ten. The V gene is TRBV7-9, the J gene TRBJ2-3; D could derive from TRBD1 or TRBD2 (5 bases each). The sequence was collected from a woman aged 45-65 years with Graves' hyperthyroidism that later progressed to Graves' ophthalmopathy. The sample was blood. DNA for the CDR3: TGTGCCAGCAGCTTAACGGAGGACACCACGCAGTATTTT. Translated: CASSLTEDTTQYF.